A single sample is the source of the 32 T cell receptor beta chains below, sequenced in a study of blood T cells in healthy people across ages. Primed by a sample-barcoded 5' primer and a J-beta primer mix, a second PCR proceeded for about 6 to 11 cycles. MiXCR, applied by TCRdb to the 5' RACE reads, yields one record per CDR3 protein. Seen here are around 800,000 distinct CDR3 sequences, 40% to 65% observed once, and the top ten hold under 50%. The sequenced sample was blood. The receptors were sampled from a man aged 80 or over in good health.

The DNA for the CDR3 is TGTGCCAGCAGTAATCAGGGCTGGAAGACTGAAGCTTTCTTT. Protein: CASSNQGWKTEAFF. This chain links TRBV25-1 with TRBJ1-1; D is perhaps TRBD1 (5 bases). Deletions cut 5 bases from V and 5 bases from J, with 15 bases between. Per the germline V gene, CDR1 is MGHDK and CDR2 is SYGVNS. This CDR3 has 14 amino acids.

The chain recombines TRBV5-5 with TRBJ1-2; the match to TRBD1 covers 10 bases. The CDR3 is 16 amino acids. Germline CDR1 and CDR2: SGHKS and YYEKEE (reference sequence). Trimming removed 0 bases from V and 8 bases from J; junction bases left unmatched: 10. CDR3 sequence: CASSLVRDRGSLGYTF. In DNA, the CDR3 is TGTGCCAGCAGCTTGGTCCGGGACAGGGGATCGTTGGGCTACACCTTC.

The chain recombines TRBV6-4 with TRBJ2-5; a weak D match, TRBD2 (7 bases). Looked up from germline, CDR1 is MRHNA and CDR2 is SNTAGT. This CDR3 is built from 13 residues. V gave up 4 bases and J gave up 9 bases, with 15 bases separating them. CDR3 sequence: CASSATGGGAQYF. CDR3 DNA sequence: TGTGCCAGCAGTGCGACTGGAGGGGGGGCCCAGTACTTC.

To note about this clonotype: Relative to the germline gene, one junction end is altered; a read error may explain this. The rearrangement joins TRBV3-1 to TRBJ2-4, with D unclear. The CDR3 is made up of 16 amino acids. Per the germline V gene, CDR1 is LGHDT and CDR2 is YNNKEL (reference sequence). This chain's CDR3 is CASNQDVGINSGEQYF. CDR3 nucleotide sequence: TGTGCCAGCAACCAAGATGTAGGAATAAATTCAGGAGAGCAGTACTTC.

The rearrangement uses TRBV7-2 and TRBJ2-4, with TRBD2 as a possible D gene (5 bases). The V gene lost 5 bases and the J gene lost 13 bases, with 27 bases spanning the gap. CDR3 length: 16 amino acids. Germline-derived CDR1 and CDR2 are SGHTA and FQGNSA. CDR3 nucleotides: TGTGCCAGCAGCGCAGTAAGCGGCGCCACCTACAATGAGCAGTACTTC. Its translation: CASSAVSGATYNEQYF. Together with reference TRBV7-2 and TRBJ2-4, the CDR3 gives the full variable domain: GAGVSQSPSNKVTEKGKDVELRCDPISGHTALYWYRQSLGQGLEFLIYFQGNSAPDKSGLPSDRFSAERTGGSVSTLTIQRTQQEDSAVYLCASSAVSGATYNEQYFGAGTRLSVL.

This CDR3 reads CATSANQGSSYGYTF. CDR3 sequence (DNA): TGTGCCACCAGCGCCAACCAGGGTTCCTCCTATGGCTACACCTTC. The chain joins TRBV24-1 to TRBJ1-2, with D maybe TRBD1 (5 bases). Germline V CDR1 and CDR2: KGHDR, SFDVKD. The CDR3 covers 15 residues. V shed 7 bases and J shed 4 bases, with 18 bases lying between them.

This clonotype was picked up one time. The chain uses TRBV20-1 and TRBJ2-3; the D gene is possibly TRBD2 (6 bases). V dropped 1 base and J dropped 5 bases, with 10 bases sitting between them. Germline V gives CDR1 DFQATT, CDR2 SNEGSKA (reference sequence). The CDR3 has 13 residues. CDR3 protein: CSARALEGDTQYF. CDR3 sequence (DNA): TGCAGTGCTAGAGCGCTGGAGGGAGATACGCAGTATTTT.

CDR3 coding DNA: TGCAGTGCTAAGGCGGGACAGGGGGCATTTGGCTACACCTTC. Translating it yields CSAKAGQGAFGYTF. The chain uses TRBV20-1 and TRBJ1-2; the match to TRBD1 covers 12 bases. With 4 bases clipped from V and 7 bases from J, the junction kept 7 bases outside the gene matches. This CDR3 comprises 14 residues. The V gene's germline CDR1 is DFQATT and CDR2 SNEGSKA (reference sequence).

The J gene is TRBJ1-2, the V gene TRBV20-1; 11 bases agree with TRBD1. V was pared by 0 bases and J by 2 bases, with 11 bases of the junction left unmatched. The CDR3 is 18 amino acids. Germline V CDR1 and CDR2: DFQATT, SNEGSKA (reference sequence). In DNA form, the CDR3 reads TGCAGTGCTAGAGATCCCTCCGGGACAGGGGGAGAGAACTATGGCTACACCTTC. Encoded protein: CSARDPSGTGGENYGYTF.

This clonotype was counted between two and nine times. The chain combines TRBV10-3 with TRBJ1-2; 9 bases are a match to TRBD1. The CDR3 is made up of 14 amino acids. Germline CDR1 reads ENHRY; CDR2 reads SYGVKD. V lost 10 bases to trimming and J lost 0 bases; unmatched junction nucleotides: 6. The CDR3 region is CATTGQGSNYGYTF. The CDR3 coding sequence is TGTGCCACAACTGGACAGGGGTCTAACTATGGCTACACCTTC.

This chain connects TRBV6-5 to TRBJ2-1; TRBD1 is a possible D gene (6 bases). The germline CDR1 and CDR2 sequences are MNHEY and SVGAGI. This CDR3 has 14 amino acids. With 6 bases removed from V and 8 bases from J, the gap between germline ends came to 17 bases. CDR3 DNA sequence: TGTGCCAGCAGCCTGTCCGACAGGCTCGATGAGCAGTTCTTC. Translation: CASSLSDRLDEQFF.

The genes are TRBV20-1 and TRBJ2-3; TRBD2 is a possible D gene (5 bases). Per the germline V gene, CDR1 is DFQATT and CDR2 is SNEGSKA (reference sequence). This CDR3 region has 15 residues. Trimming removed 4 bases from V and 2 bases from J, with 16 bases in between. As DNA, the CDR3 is TGCAGTGCTAACGGTTGGGGAGAGTTCACAGATACGCAGTATTTT. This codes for CSANGWGEFTDTQYF.

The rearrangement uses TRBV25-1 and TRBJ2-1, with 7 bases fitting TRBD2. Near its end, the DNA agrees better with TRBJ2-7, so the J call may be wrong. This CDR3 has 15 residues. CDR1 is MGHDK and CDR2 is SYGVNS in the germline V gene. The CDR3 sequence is CASSRGGSSYNEQYF. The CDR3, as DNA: TGTGCCAGCAGTCGGGGCGGGAGCTCCTACAATGAGCAGTACTTC.

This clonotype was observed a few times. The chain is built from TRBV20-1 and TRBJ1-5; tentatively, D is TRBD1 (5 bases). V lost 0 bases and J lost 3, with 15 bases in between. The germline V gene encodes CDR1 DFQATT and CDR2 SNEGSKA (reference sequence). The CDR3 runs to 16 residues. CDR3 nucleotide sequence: TGCAGTGCTAGAGAGTGGGGACGACAGATCAATCAGCCCCAGCATTTT. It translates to CSAREWGRQINQPQHF.

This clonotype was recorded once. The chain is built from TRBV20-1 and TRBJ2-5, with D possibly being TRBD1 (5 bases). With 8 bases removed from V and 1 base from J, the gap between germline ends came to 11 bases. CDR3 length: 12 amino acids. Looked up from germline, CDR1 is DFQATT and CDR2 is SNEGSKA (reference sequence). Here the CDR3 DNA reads TGCAGTCTAGGGGCTTTCCAAGAGACCCAGTACTTC. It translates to CSLGAFQETQYF.

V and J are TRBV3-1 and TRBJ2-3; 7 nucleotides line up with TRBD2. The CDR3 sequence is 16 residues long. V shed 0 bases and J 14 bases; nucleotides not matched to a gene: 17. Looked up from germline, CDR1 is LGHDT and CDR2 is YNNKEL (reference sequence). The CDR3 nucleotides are TGTGCCAGCAGCCAAGATCTCGGGGGAGGGCCCAGATACGCGTATTTT. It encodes CASSQDLGGGPRYAYF.

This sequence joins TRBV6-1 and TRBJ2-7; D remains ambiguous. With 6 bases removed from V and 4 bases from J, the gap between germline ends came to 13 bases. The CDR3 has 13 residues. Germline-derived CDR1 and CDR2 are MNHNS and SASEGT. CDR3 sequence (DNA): TGTGCCAGCAGCCCCAACCACTATTACGAGCAGTACTTC. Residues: CASSPNHYYEQYF.

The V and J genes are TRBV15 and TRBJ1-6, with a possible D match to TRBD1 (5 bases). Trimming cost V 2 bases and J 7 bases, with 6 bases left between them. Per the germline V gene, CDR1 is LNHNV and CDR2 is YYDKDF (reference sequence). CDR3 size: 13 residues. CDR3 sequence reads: CATSRQGNSPLHF. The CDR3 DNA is TGTGCCACCAGCAGACAGGGCAATTCACCCCTCCACTTT.

The CDR3 DNA is TGTGCCAGCAGCTTCGGCAGACCAGCCGATACGCAGTATTTT. This translates into CASSFGRPADTQYF. The rearrangement uses TRBV7-2 and TRBJ2-3, with D hard to call. Per germline, CDR1 SGHTA and CDR2 FQGNSA. This CDR3 has 14 residues. Trimming removed 3 bases at V and 6 bases at J, with 13 bases between.

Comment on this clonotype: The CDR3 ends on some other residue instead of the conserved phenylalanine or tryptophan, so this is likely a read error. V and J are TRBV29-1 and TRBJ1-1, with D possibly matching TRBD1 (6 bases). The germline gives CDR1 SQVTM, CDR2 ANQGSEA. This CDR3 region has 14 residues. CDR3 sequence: CSAGAGSTNTKAFL. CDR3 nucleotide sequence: TGCAGCGCGGGGGCAGGGTCTACGAACACTAAAGCTTTCTTA.

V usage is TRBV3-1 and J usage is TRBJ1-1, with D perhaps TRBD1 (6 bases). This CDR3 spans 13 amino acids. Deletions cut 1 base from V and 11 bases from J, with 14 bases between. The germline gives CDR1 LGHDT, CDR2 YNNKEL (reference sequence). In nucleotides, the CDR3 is TGTGCCAGCAGCCAAGGGCTGGGGGCGCGGGCTTTCTTT. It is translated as CASSQGLGARAFF. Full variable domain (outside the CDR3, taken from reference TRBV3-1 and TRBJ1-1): DTAVSQTPKYLVTQMGNDKSIKCEQNLGHDTMYWYKQDSKKFLKIMFSYNNKELIINETVPNRFSPKSPDKAHLNLHINSLELGDSAVYFCASSQGLGARAFFGQGTRLTVV.

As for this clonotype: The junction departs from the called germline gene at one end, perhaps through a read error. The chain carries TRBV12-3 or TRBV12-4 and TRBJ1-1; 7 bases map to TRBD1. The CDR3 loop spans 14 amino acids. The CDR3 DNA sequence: TGTGCTAGCAGTTTCGAACAGGGGCGGGCTGAAGCTTTCTTT. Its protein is CASSFEQGRAEAFF.

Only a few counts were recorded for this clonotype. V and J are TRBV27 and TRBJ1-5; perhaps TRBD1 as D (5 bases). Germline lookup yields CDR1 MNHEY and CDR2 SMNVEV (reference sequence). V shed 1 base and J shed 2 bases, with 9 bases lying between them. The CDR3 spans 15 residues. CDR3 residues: CASSLFQGGNQPQHF. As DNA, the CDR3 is TGTGCCAGCAGTTTATTCCAGGGTGGCAATCAGCCCCAGCATTTT.

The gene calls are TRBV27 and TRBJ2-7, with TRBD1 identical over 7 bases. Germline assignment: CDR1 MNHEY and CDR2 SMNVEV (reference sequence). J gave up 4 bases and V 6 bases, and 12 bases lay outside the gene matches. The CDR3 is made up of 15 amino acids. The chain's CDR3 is CASSPRTGRGYEQYF. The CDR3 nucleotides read TGTGCCAGCAGCCCCCGGACAGGACGAGGGTACGAGCAGTACTTC.

CDR3: CSAMTGSVYEQYF. DNA for the CDR3: TGCAGCGCCATGACAGGGTCGGTCTACGAGCAGTACTTC. The chain carries TRBV29-1 and TRBJ2-7; 7 bases line up with TRBD1. The CDR3 consists of 13 residues. CDR1 is SQVTM and CDR2 is ANQGSEA in the germline V gene. Losses at the gene ends were 7 bases for V and 3 bases for J; bases not matched to a gene: 9.

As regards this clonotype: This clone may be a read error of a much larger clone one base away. The CDR3 is CGVVAGGDNEQFF. In nucleotides, the CDR3 is TGCGGCGTTGTTGCGGGAGGCGACAATGAGCAGTTCTTC. The chain combines TRBV29-1 with TRBJ2-1; 8 nucleotides match TRBD2. This CDR3 is built from 13 residues. The V gene's germline CDR1 is SQVTM and CDR2 ANQGSEA.

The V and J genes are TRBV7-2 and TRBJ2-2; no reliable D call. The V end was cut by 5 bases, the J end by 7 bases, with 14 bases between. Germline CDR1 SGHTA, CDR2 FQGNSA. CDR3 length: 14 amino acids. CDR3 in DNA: TGTGCCAGCAGCCCGATTGGGCCGGGCGGGGAGCTGTTTTTT. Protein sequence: CASSPIGPGGELFF.

The CDR3 region has the DNA TGCAGTGCCGAGGGACTAGTCTACGAGCAGTACTTC. Its protein product is CSAEGLVYEQYF. The V gene is TRBV20-1, the J gene TRBJ2-7; TRBD2 matches 8 bases. The CDR3 runs to 12 residues. V dropped 6 bases and J dropped 3; count of bases not matched to a gene: 4. The germline V gene has CDR1 DFQATT and CDR2 SNEGSKA (reference sequence).

CDR3 bases: TGTGCCAGCTCACCAGGGACGAGAACTGAAGGCTACACCTTC. This codes for CASSPGTRTEGYTF. The gene calls are TRBV18 and TRBJ1-2, with a weak D call TRBD1 (5 bases). Trimming removed 2 bases at V and 8 bases at J, with 15 bases between. The CDR3 spans 14 residues. The germline V gene encodes CDR1 KGHSH and CDR2 LQKENI.

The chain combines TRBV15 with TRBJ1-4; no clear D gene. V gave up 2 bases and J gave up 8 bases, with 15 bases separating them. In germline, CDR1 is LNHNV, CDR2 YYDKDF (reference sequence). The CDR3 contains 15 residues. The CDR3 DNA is TGTGCCACCAGCAGACCGAGAATCGAGCAAGAAAAACTGTTTTTT. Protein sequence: CATSRPRIEQEKLFF.

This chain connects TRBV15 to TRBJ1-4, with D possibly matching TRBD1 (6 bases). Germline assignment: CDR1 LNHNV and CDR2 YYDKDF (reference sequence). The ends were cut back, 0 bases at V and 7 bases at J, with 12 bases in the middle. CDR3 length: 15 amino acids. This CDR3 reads CATSRDGGGSEKLFF. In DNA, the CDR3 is TGTGCCACCAGCAGAGATGGAGGGGGGAGTGAAAAACTGTTTTTT.

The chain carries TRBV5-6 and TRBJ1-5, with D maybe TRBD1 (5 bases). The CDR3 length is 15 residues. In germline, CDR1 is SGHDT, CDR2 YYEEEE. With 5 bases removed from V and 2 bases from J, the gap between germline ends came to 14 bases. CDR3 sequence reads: CASRRWGAGNQPQHF. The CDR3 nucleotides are TGTGCCAGCAGGAGGTGGGGCGCGGGCAATCAGCCCCAGCATTTT.